The next 8 T cell receptor beta chains were all read from a single sample in a study of blood T cells in healthy people across ages (dated by TCRdb to the mid-2010s). The library was made by 5' RACE. The instrument given in TCRdb is Illumina HiSeq 2500. A second roughly 7 to 11 cycle PCR used a sample-barcoded 5' primer and a J-beta primer mix. TCRdb reran the public reads through fastp at Q25 and MiXCR, keeping productive beta chains. Entries are consolidated by CDR3 protein sequence, retaining the most common genes and DNA. A total of about 650,000 distinct CDR3 sequences appear in this sample, about 30% of them only once. The ten largest account for roughly 15% of the sample. Sequencing input: blood. Receptors were obtained from an elderly woman in good health. Donor details come from another sample of the same person, matched by shared clones.

This clonotype was picked up many times. The V and J genes are TRBV6-1 and TRBJ2-7, with 7 bases fitting TRBD2. The CDR3 covers 13 residues. Losses at the gene ends were 8 bases for V and 5 bases for J; bases not matched to a gene: 9. The germline gives CDR1 MNHNS, CDR2 SASEGT. The CDR3 protein is CASGRERSHEQYF. Written as DNA, the CDR3 is TGTGCCAGCGGGAGGGAAAGGTCCCACGAGCAGTACTTC.

V gene TRBV29-1 combines with J gene TRBJ2-3; either TRBD1 or TRBD2 may fit D (6 bases each). The CDR3 is 11 amino acids. CDR1 and CDR2 from the germline V gene are SQVTM and ANQGSEA. V was clipped by 6 bases and J by 8 bases, with 12 bases between them. CDR3 protein: CSVLKGGTQYF. DNA for the CDR3: TGCAGCGTCCTGAAGGGGGGTACGCAGTATTTT.

In its sample, this clonotype was seen many times. The chain recombines TRBV7-2 with TRBJ1-6; no reliable D call. Germline V gene sequence: CDR1 SGHTA, CDR2 FQGNSA. This CDR3 is 13 amino acids long. Trimming removed 4 bases at V and 4 bases at J, with 5 bases between. The CDR3 region has the DNA TGTGCCAGCAGCTCAACTTATAATTCACCCCTCCACTTT. It translates to CASSSTYNSPLHF. Drawing the rest from reference TRBV7-2 and TRBJ1-6, the complete variable domain is GAGVSQSPSNKVTEKGKDVELRCDPISGHTALYWYRQSLGQGLEFLIYFQGNSAPDKSGLPSDRFSAERTGGSVSTLTIQRTQQEDSAVYLCASSSTYNSPLHFGNGTRLTVT.

This clonotype was observed at least ten times. V and J are TRBV12-3 or TRBV12-4 and TRBJ2-7; D may be TRBD1 or TRBD2 (5 bases each). This CDR3 comprises 16 residues. Trimming pared 6 bases from V and 0 bases from J, leaving 18 bases between. Here the CDR3 DNA reads TGTGCCAGCAGCCTCGTGGGACGGCAGAGCTCCTACGAGCAGTACTTC. As protein: CASSLVGRQSSYEQYF.

Concerning this clonotype: This may come from a read error, since a much larger clone is one base off. As DNA, the CDR3 is TGTGCCAGCAGTTCTTTACAGAGGTTAGGGAGGGACTACAATGAGCAGTTCTTC. Amino acid sequence: CASSSLQRLGRDYNEQFF. This chain connects TRBV6-5 to TRBJ2-1; 7 bases agree with TRBD2. Germline loops: CDR1 MNHEY, CDR2 SVGAGI. CDR3 length equals 18 residues. Trimming at V came to 4 bases and at J to 3 bases, leaving 15 bases not matched to a gene.

For this clonotype: A much more abundant neighbour one base away suggests this may be a read error. The V gene is TRBV12-3 or TRBV12-4, the J gene TRBJ1-2; 9 bases align to TRBD1. The CDR3 runs to 14 residues. The DNA of the CDR3 is TGTGCCAGCAGGCGGACAGGGGTTAACTATGGCCACACCTTC. As protein: CASRRTGVNYGHTF.

A word on this clonotype: A much larger clone sits a single nucleotide away, making a read error possible. The chain joins TRBV6-1 to TRBJ2-1; maybe TRBD2 (6 bases). This CDR3 is 14 amino acids long. From germline, CDR1 is MNHNS and CDR2 SASEGT. V lost 8 bases and J lost 5, with 16 bases in between. CDR3: CASGSAGSHNEQFF. The CDR3 nucleotides read TGTGCCAGCGGTTCGGCGGGATCCCACAATGAGCAGTTCTTC.

This clonotype was recorded only once. The V gene is TRBV14, the J gene TRBJ2-2, with 10 bases lining up with TRBD1. The CDR3 has 16 residues. Germline-derived CDR1 and CDR2 are SGHDN and FVKESK. V lost 2 bases, J lost 5 bases, and 5 bases stayed unmatched. CDR3 region: CASSQLDRGHTGELFF. The CDR3 nucleotides read TGTGCCAGCAGCCAACTAGACAGGGGGCATACCGGGGAGCTGTTTTTT.